Included here is one T cell receptor (beta chain) sequence, with context. Its antigen is not identified. This sample was taken from a study of graft-versus-host responses after intestinal transplantation. Study-level information: Grafts were multivisceral, liver-intestinal, or isolated intestinal.

The repertoire was sequenced with immunoSEQ multiplex PCR; TCRdb's copy has only in-frame clones and lacks some. The repertoire includes tens of thousands of clones, more than 85% of them detected once, and around a fifth sits in the top ten. Germline CDR1 is SGHRS and CDR2 is YFSETQ. The V end was cut by 0 bases, the J end by 4 bases, with 8 bases between. The CDR3 spans 13 residues. The receptor was isolated from a human donor who was the organ donor for an intestinal transplant. The V call is TRBV5-1, the J call TRBJ2-7; D uncertain. The specimen comprised unstimulated CD8+ T cells sorted from spleen or lymph node cells, sampled before transplant. Written as DNA, the CDR3 is TGCGCCAGCAGCTTGGAAATCAAGTACGAGCAGTACTTC. This codes for CASSLEIKYEQYF.